This T cell receptor (beta chain) was observed in a study of blood T cells in healthy people across ages. Turning to this clonotype: Its antigen remains unknown.

Primed by a sample-barcoded 5' primer and a J-beta primer mix, a second PCR proceeded for about 6 to 12 cycles. Every sample gave at least 2.5 million paired-end reads containing CDR3. TCRdb re-called the 5' RACE reads through MiXCR, storing one row per CDR3 protein. The sample consists of about 570,000 distinct CDR3 sequences, 27% of them appearing once. Study observations and caveats: A greater number of naive CD4+ cells and higher diversity distinguished long-lived donors from aged donors. While age rose, TCR beta diversity per million T cells dropped in a roughly linear way.

What was sequenced was blood. The sequence was collected from a woman in her sixties or seventies in good health.

The CDR3 DNA reads TGTGCCAGCAGCTTAGCGGGGGGGCGCGTAGATACGCAGTATTTT. Residues: CASSLAGGRVDTQYF. The chain couples TRBV7-2 to TRBJ2-3; TRBD2 is a possible D gene (7 bases). The germline V and J ends were trimmed by 0 bases and 5 bases, with 12 bases remaining between them. The V gene's germline CDR1 is SGHTA and CDR2 FQGNSA. The CDR3 is made up of 15 amino acids.